Below are 32 T cell receptor beta chains sequenced from a single sample in a study of cytomegalovirus exposure and HLA in healthy donors (dated by TCRdb to 2015 to 2018). Libraries were made using the immunoSEQ multiplex PCR assay. The multiplex PCR relied on a mix of 60 forward primers for TCR Vbeta segments and 13 reverse primers for TCR Jbeta segments. TCRdb's version of the immuneACCESS table is confined to in-frame rearrangements and falls short of the full clone set. An unresolved V gene accounts for under half of the shortfall where checked; the remainder is of unknown origin. This sample lists fewer than 100,000 clones; around 80% were detected once. Of the sample, approximately 4.8% is held by the ten largest clones. What was sequenced was PBMCs. Every receptor here comes from a male donor in good health and CMV-seropositive.

This clone was recorded a few times. This chain connects TRBV7-2 to TRBJ2-2, with D perhaps TRBD1 (6 bases). Deletions cut 5 bases from V and 5 bases from J, with 15 bases between. CDR1 is SGHTA and CDR2 is FQGNSA in the germline V gene. The CDR3 spans 15 residues. Written as DNA, the CDR3 is TGTGCCAGCAGCGAAGGGGCAGGGGTGACCGGGGAGCTGTTTTTT. Amino acid sequence: CASSEGAGVTGELFF.

The chain links TRBV9 to TRBJ2-1; no definite D call. V lost 0 bases and J lost 7, with 5 bases in between. Germline V gene data show CDR1 as SGDLS and CDR2 as YYNGEE. The CDR3 is made up of 12 amino acids. This CDR3 reads CASSVVPNEQFF. In nucleotides, the CDR3 is TGTGCCAGCAGCGTAGTTCCGAATGAGCAGTTCTTC. Full variable domain (rest looked up from reference TRBV9 and TRBJ2-1): DSGVTQTPKHLITATGQRVTLRCSPRSGDLSVYWYQQSLDQGLQFLIQYYNGEERAKGNILERFSAQQFPDLHSELNLSSLELGDSALYFCASSVVPNEQFFGPGTRLTVL.

The J gene is TRBJ2-5, the V gene TRBV7-9; maybe TRBD1 (5 bases). CDR3 size: 14 residues. The ends were cut back, 4 bases at V and 7 bases at J, with 16 bases in the middle. Germline V CDR1 and CDR2: SEHNR, FQNEAQ (reference sequence). The CDR3: CASSSSGKLWTQYF. The CDR3 coding sequence is TGTGCCAGCAGCTCATCAGGGAAACTGTGGACCCAGTACTTC. Full variable domain (outside the CDR3, taken from reference TRBV7-9 and TRBJ2-5): DTGVSQNPRHKITKRGQNVTFRCDPISEHNRLYWYRQTLGQGPEFLTYFQNEAQLEKSRLLSDRFSAERPKGSFSTLEIQRTEQGDSAMYLCASSSSGKLWTQYFGPGTRLLVL.

This clone was seen a single time. The V and J genes are TRBV7-6 and TRBJ2-7, with 10 bases that match TRBD2. The CDR3 length is 14 residues. CDR1 is SGHVS, CDR2 FNYEAQ, per germline. J gave up 5 bases and V 5 bases, and 6 bases lay outside the gene matches. CDR3: CASSPLAGVNEQYF. As DNA, the CDR3 is TGTGCCAGCAGCCCTCTAGCGGGAGTGAACGAGCAGTACTTC.

This clone has just a few counts. The chain uses TRBV6-6 and TRBJ1-4; weak D call: TRBD1 (5 bases). CDR1 and CDR2 (germline): MNHNY, SVGAGI (reference sequence). The CDR3 is 15 residues long. V was trimmed by 7 bases and J by 2 bases, leaving 14 bases between them. The CDR3 sequence is CASIGQGWTNEKLFF. CDR3 in DNA: TGTGCCAGCATCGGGCAGGGCTGGACTAATGAAAAACTGTTTTTT.

The chain has TRBV7-6 and TRBJ2-3; 13 bases match TRBD2. V was clipped by 5 bases and J by 0 bases; unmatched bases: 8. The germline gives CDR1 SGHVS, CDR2 FNYEAQ. This CDR3 is 18 amino acids long. CDR3 sequence reads: CASSQGLAGAISTDTQYF. In nucleotides, the CDR3 is TGTGCCAGCAGCCAAGGACTAGCGGGGGCCATTAGCACAGATACGCAGTATTTT. The variable domain in full, with the rest retrieved from reference TRBV7-6 and TRBJ2-3, is GAGVSQSPRYKVTKRGQDVALRCDPISGHVSLYWYRQALGQGPEFLTYFNYEAQQDKSGLPNDRFSAERPEGSISTLTIQRTEQRDSAMYRCASSQGLAGAISTDTQYFGPGTRLTVL.

The V gene is TRBV29-1, the J gene TRBJ2-1, with 11 bases that match TRBD2. Looked up from germline, CDR1 is SQVTM and CDR2 is ANQGSEA. The CDR3 is 12 amino acids. The J segment lost 6 bases and the V segment lost 7 bases, leaving 2 bases of the junction unmatched. In DNA form, the CDR3 reads TGCAGCGCTGGGACTAGCGGCAATGAGCAGTTCTTC. Translation: CSAGTSGNEQFF.

The rearrangement uses TRBV27 and TRBJ2-1, with D possibly being TRBD2 (5 bases). Trimming shortened V by 2 bases and J by 0 bases, and 11 bases separated the two germline ends. Germline V gene lookup returns CDR1 MNHEY and CDR2 SMNVEV (reference sequence). The length of the CDR3 is 16 residues. The CDR3 sequence: CASSLVPGSSYNEQFF. The CDR3 bases are TGTGCCAGCAGTTTAGTTCCGGGGAGCTCCTACAATGAGCAGTTCTTC.

CDR3 in DNA: TGCGCCAGCAGCTTGGGGAGAACGAGAACTAGCACAGATACGCAGTATTTT. Residues: CASSLGRTRTSTDTQYF. V gene TRBV5-1 combines with J gene TRBJ2-3; D not certain. V shed 0 bases and J shed 0 bases, with 14 bases lying between them. The germline V gene has CDR1 SGHRS and CDR2 YFSETQ. The length of the CDR3 is 17 residues.

The chain couples TRBV5-4 to TRBJ1-1, with unresolved D. Germline V gives CDR1 SGHNT, CDR2 YYREEE (reference sequence). The CDR3 consists of 14 residues. V lost 5 bases and J lost 3, with 14 bases in between. Written as DNA, the CDR3 is TGTGCCAGCAGAGACGGTGGGCGAGACACTGAAGCTTTCTTT. This codes for CASRDGGRDTEAFF.

The V call is TRBV5-6, the J call TRBJ2-7; 7 bases map to TRBD2. The CDR3 runs 16 residues. Germline V gene data show CDR1 as SGHDT and CDR2 as YYEEEE. With V trimmed by 0 bases and J by 2 bases, 8 bases remained unmatched. The CDR3 coding sequence is TGTGCCAGCAGCTTGGACCCTGCTAGCGGAACCTACGAGCAGTACTTC. It codes for CASSLDPASGTYEQYF.

Only one count was recorded for this clone. The genes are TRBV6-6 and TRBJ1-1, with 8 bases identical to TRBD1. The germline CDR1 and CDR2 sequences are MNHNY and SVGAGI (reference sequence). The CDR3 has 15 residues. The J segment lost 4 bases and the V segment lost 5 bases, leaving 9 bases of the junction unmatched. CDR3 sequence (DNA): TGTGCCAGCAGTCCGGCGGACAGGGACCCCACTGAAGCTTTCTTT. The encoded protein is CASSPADRDPTEAFF.

The chain carries TRBV30 and TRBJ1-1; 7 bases map to TRBD1. The germline V gene encodes CDR1 GTSNPN and CDR2 SVGIG (reference sequence). The CDR3 runs to 14 residues. V lost 4 bases to trimming and J lost 4 bases; unmatched junction nucleotides: 9. The CDR3 sequence is CAWKLQGWGTEAFF. CDR3 coding DNA: TGTGCCTGGAAGTTACAGGGGTGGGGCACTGAAGCTTTCTTT. Full variable domain (missing parts from reference TRBV30 and TRBJ1-1): SQTIHQWPATLVQPVGSPLSLECTVEGTSNPNLYWYRQAAGRGLQLLFYSVGIGQISSEVPQNLSASRPQDRQFILSSKKLLLSDSGFYLCAWKLQGWGTEAFFGQGTRLTVV.

The chain carries TRBV5-4 and TRBJ1-1, with TRBD1 matching over 7 bases. Germline-derived CDR1 and CDR2 are SGHNT and YYREEE (reference sequence). V was clipped by 2 bases and J by 0 bases; unmatched bases: 4. This CDR3 region has 15 residues. CDR3 residues: CASSLGGRVNTEAFF. CDR3 nucleotides: TGTGCCAGCAGCTTAGGGGGCAGAGTGAACACTGAAGCTTTCTTT.

The gene calls are TRBV13 and TRBJ2-5; the match to TRBD2 covers 11 bases. The last part of the DNA fits TRBJ2-7 better; the J call may be wrong. The CDR3 extends over 18 amino acids. CDR1 is PRHDT, CDR2 FYEKMQ, per germline (reference sequence). CDR3 in amino acids: CASSPNPGTSGPTYEQYF. The CDR3 coding sequence is TGTGCCAGCAGCCCCAATCCCGGGACTAGCGGCCCGACCTACGAGCAGTACTTC.

The chain couples TRBV4-1 to TRBJ2-1; 12 bases match TRBD2. CDR3 length equals 20 residues. V lost 4 bases, J lost 6 bases, and 19 bases stayed unmatched. Germline loops: CDR1 MGHRA, CDR2 YSYEKL. The CDR3 DNA sequence: TGCGCCAGCAGCCGACTCCAGGCCGGACTAGCGGGAAATCCAACCAATGAGCAGTTCTTC. It encodes CASSRLQAGLAGNPTNEQFF.

The chain employs TRBV6-5 and TRBJ1-2; 7 nucleotides match TRBD1. The CDR3 is 14 amino acids. The V segment lost 6 bases and the J segment 2 bases; nucleotides outside the gene matches: 6. Looked up from germline, CDR1 is MNHEY and CDR2 is SVGAGI. CDR3 amino acids: CASRLTGTNYGYTF. CDR3 bases: TGTGCCAGCAGACTGACAGGGACCAACTATGGCTACACCTTC.

This rearrangement joins TRBV27 to TRBJ2-7; 12 bases line up with TRBD2. CDR1 MNHEY and CDR2 SMNVEV come from the germline V gene (reference sequence). The CDR3 runs 14 residues. J lost 6 bases, V lost 4 bases, and 4 bases had no gene match. CDR3 coding DNA: TGTGCCAGCAGTTCCGGACTAGCGGGGACCGAGCAGTACTTC. Its translation is CASSSGLAGTEQYF.

The chain has TRBV9 and TRBJ1-1; 7 bases agree with TRBD1. Germline values: CDR1 SGDLS, CDR2 YYNGEE. The CDR3 extends over 16 amino acids. Unmatched junction bases numbered 10, after V lost 4 bases and J lost 1 base. CDR3 loop: CASSPPMTGTNTEAFF. Here the CDR3 DNA reads TGTGCCAGCAGCCCCCCCATGACAGGGACGAACACTGAAGCTTTCTTT.

V and J are TRBV6-5 and TRBJ2-3; 8 positions agree with TRBD1. This CDR3 has 14 amino acids. The germline CDR1 and CDR2 sequences are MNHEY and SVGAGI. Trimming at V came to 5 bases and at J to 3 bases, leaving 4 bases not matched to a gene. CDR3 bases: TGTGCCAGCAGTAGAACAGGGGGTACAGATACGCAGTATTTT. It encodes CASSRTGGTDTQYF.

The chain employs TRBV2 and TRBJ2-6; no clear D gene. V was cut by 5 bases and J by 0 bases, with 11 bases left in between. Germline lookup yields CDR1 SNHLY and CDR2 FYNNEI. This CDR3 has 16 amino acids. CDR3 DNA sequence: TGTGCCAGCAGTTTAGTCCTCCCCTCTGGGGCCAACGTCCTGACTTTC. Encoded protein: CASSLVLPSGANVLTF.

Only a few counts were recorded for this clone. The chain has TRBV11-3 and TRBJ1-1, with D tentatively TRBD1 (6 bases). CDR1 is SGHNT, CDR2 YENEEA, per germline. Trimming cost V 5 bases and J 6 bases, with 13 bases left between them. The CDR3 consists of 13 residues. The CDR3 DNA reads TGTGCCAGCAGCCTTACAGGGTCCTCTGAAGCTTTCTTT. This sequence encodes CASSLTGSSEAFF.

The rearrangement uses TRBV19 and TRBJ2-1; D possibly corresponds to TRBD2 (5 bases). Per germline, CDR1 LNHDA and CDR2 SQIVND (reference sequence). The CDR3 is 14 residues long. Trimming cost V 3 bases and J 5 bases, with 11 bases left between them. The chain's CDR3 is CASSIFGDHNEQFF. For the CDR3, the DNA is TGTGCCAGTAGTATCTTCGGGGATCACAATGAGCAGTTCTTC.

V is TRBV7-8 and J is TRBJ2-7; maybe TRBD2 (6 bases). CDR1 is SGHVS and CDR2 is FQNEAQ in the germline V gene. The CDR3 length is 13 residues. Trimming removed 8 bases from V and 6 bases from J, with 17 bases in between. The DNA of the CDR3 is TGTGCCAGCCGCGTGGCGAGGGGAGGCGAGCAGTACTTC. This codes for CASRVARGGEQYF.

This sequence joins TRBV7-9 and TRBJ2-7, with D possibly being TRBD2 (6 bases). Per the germline V gene, CDR1 is SEHNR and CDR2 is FQNEAQ (reference sequence). V lost 3 bases and J 2 bases, leaving 14 bases between the germline ends. The CDR3 is made up of 15 amino acids. CDR3 coding DNA: TGTGCCAGCAGCTTGGTATTCGGGGGAACCTACGAGCAGTACTTC. Translated: CASSLVFGGTYEQYF. Filled out from reference TRBV7-9 and TRBJ2-7, the complete variable domain reads DTGVSQNPRHKITKRGQNVTFRCDPISEHNRLYWYRQTLGQGPEFLTYFQNEAQLEKSRLLSDRFSAERPKGSFSTLEIQRTEQGDSAMYLCASSLVFGGTYEQYFGPGTRLTVT.

This clone was seen a few times. The chain combines TRBV4-1 with TRBJ2-3; 9 bases line up with TRBD1. The CDR3 covers 17 residues. CDR1 is MGHRA, CDR2 YSYEKL, per germline. Trimming at V came to 1 base and at J to 5 bases, leaving 10 bases not matched to a gene. In DNA, the CDR3 is TGCGCCAGCAGCCAAGTCCCGGGACAGGGCAGGGTAGATACGCAGTATTTT. As protein: CASSQVPGQGRVDTQYF.

The V gene is TRBV6-6, the J gene TRBJ1-6, with D tentatively TRBD1 (5 bases). Germline CDR1 is MNHNY and CDR2 is SVGAGI (reference sequence). V lost 2 bases, J lost 7 bases, and 12 bases lay in between. The CDR3 extends over 15 amino acids. The CDR3 loop is CASSYAGPGNSPLHF. The CDR3 DNA reads as TGTGCCAGCAGTTACGCGGGACCCGGGAATTCACCCCTCCACTTT.

The rearrangement joins TRBV7-9 to TRBJ2-1; TRBD2 aligns across 13 bases. Trimming took 5 bases from V and 1 from J; bases not matched to a gene: 8. Germline assignment: CDR1 SEHNR and CDR2 FQNEAQ (reference sequence). This CDR3 has 18 amino acids. The CDR3 loop is CASSTSGRAGVSYNEQFF. DNA of the CDR3: TGTGCCAGCAGCACTAGCGGGAGGGCGGGGGTATCCTACAATGAGCAGTTCTTC.

The rearrangement links TRBV25-1 to TRBJ1-2; no firm D call. This CDR3 has 14 amino acids. Germline V gene data show CDR1 as MGHDK and CDR2 as SYGVNS. Trimming stripped 3 bases from V and 6 bases from J, with 14 bases between. In DNA, the CDR3 is TGTGCCAGCAGTGACTTAACCCGGTCGAATGGCTACACCTTC. Translated, it gives CASSDLTRSNGYTF.

This chain uses TRBV7-9 with TRBJ1-1; the D gene is possibly TRBD1 (5 bases). Trimming left V 7 bases short and J 7 bases short, with 10 bases between. Germline V gene lookup returns CDR1 SEHNR and CDR2 FQNEAQ (reference sequence). CDR3 length: 11 amino acids. This CDR3 reads CASTSRVEAFF. CDR3 sequence (DNA): TGTGCCAGCACTTCCAGGGTTGAAGCTTTCTTT.

The V call is TRBV30, the J call TRBJ1-1; TRBD1 matches 8 bases. The CDR3 is made up of 16 amino acids. Trimming at V came to 3 bases and at J to 5 bases, leaving 14 bases not matched to a gene. The germline gives CDR1 GTSNPN, CDR2 SVGIG (reference sequence). The CDR3 DNA reads as TGTGCCTGGAGGACTCCCGACGGACAGGGAGGGACTGAAGCTTTCTTT. Translation: CAWRTPDGQGGTEAFF.

The rearrangement uses TRBV29-1 and TRBJ2-5, with 15 bases identical to TRBD2. This CDR3 spans 16 amino acids. CDR1 is SQVTM and CDR2 is ANQGSEA in the germline V gene. The junction had 11 bases not matched to a gene; V was cut back by 7 bases and J by 5 bases. CDR3 bases: TGCAGCGGGTTGGGGACTAGCGGGAGGTTTGAGGAGACCCAGTACTTC. This encodes CSGLGTSGRFEETQYF. The variable domain in full, with the rest retrieved from reference TRBV29-1 and TRBJ2-5, is SAVISQKPSRDICQRGTSLTIQCQVDSQVTMMFWYRQQPGQSLTLIATANQGSEATYESGFVIDKFPISRPNLTFSTLTVSNMSPEDSSIYLCSGLGTSGRFEETQYFGPGTRLLVL.